This T cell receptor (beta chain) derives from a study of early T cells in non-severe SARS-CoV-2 infection. The V gene end was trimmed by 5 bases and the J gene end by 4 bases; junction bases not matched to a gene: 4. This CDR3 spans 15 amino acids. The germline CDR1 and CDR2 sequences are PRHDT and FYEKMQ (reference sequence). Whole-study results and caveats: The VDJdb matching leaned toward anti-spike CD8 responses and overlooked private and CD4 specificities.

Unique molecular identifiers were attached to individual cDNA molecules. TCRdb ran MiXCR on the 5' RACE reads and lists one entry per CDR3 protein. This sample has 100,000 to 150,000 distinct CDR3 sequences, with 15% found just once. This clonotype appeared a few times. Antigen: not known. The sequencing sample was made of whole blood. The sequence came from an adult who was a healthcare worker with PCR-confirmed SARS-CoV-2 infection or an uninfected control (not recorded which). The chain combines TRBV13 with TRBJ2-2, with 10 bases fitting TRBD1. The CDR3 protein is CASSPGTGATGELFF. In DNA, the CDR3 is TGTGCCAGCAGCCCCGGGACAGGGGCCACCGGGGAGCTGTTTTTT. Supplemented by reference TRBV13 and TRBJ2-2, the full variable domain reads AAGVIQSPRHLIKEKRETATLKCYPIPRHDTVYWYQQGPGQDPQFLISFYEKMQSDKGSIPDRFSAQQFSDYHSELNMSSLELGDSALYFCASSPGTGATGELFFGEGSRLTVL.